This note documents a single TCR beta chain sequence. V was pared by 0 bases and J by 6 bases, with 2 bases of the junction left unmatched. The CDR3 covers 17 residues. TCRdb reprocessed the RT-PCR reads with MiXCR, giving one entry per CDR3 protein. This table has 150,000 to 200,000 distinct CDR3 sequences, 25% to 35% appearing once. This sample was taken from a study of patients and donors after allogeneic stem cell transplantation. Sequenced: blood, either unsorted or a sorted T cell fraction (not recorded which). The rearrangement uses TRBV12-3 or TRBV12-4 and TRBJ2-1, with 16 bases matching TRBD2. The receptor's source is a human donor who was either an allogeneic HSCT recipient or a stem cell or donor lymphocyte infusion donor (not recorded which). It is not recorded whose cells these are; they may come from a transplant donor. The CDR3 here is CASSLAGLAGGRNEQFF. DNA for the CDR3: TGTGCCAGCAGTTTAGCGGGACTAGCGGGAGGGCGCAATGAGCAGTTCTTC.